The 16 T cell receptor beta chains below come from one sample, sequenced in a study of blood T cell repertoires in COVID-19. The repertoire was sequenced with immunoSEQ multiplex PCR; TCRdb's copy has only in-frame clones and lacks some. The sample has over 250,000 clones, 85% to 90% seen once. What was sequenced was peripheral blood. These receptors were collected from a woman aged 45-65 years with COVID-19, enrolled during active disease.

The rearrangement uses TRBV9 and TRBJ2-5, with no clear D. Germline V gives CDR1 SGDLS, CDR2 YYNGEE. With 8 bases removed from V and 3 bases from J, the gap between germline ends came to 8 bases. This CDR3 region has 11 residues. The CDR3 reads CARRPEETQYF. As DNA, the CDR3 is TGTGCCAGGCGTCCCGAAGAGACCCAGTACTTC.

The chain employs TRBV4-3 and TRBJ1-2; D may be TRBD1 (5 bases). The ends were cut back, 0 bases at V and 4 bases at J, with 15 bases in the middle. The germline CDR1 and CDR2 sequences are LGHNA and YSLEER. The CDR3 has 16 amino acids. The CDR3, as DNA: TGCGCCAGCAGCCAAGATTACGGGACGGGGGGCTATGGCTACACCTTC. Encoded protein: CASSQDYGTGGYGYTF.

This rearrangement joins TRBV7-2 to TRBJ2-7, with TRBD2 matching over 13 bases. The V gene end was trimmed by 4 bases and the J gene end by 9 bases; junction bases not matched to a gene: 9. CDR1 and CDR2 from the germline V gene are SGHTA and FQGNSA. The CDR3 runs to 15 residues. The CDR3 DNA follows: TGTGCCAGCAGCTCCTCGGGACGACTAGCGGGAGGGCAGTACTTC. This translates into CASSSSGRLAGGQYF.

The chain couples TRBV19 to TRBJ2-7; 7 bases fit TRBD2. The CDR3 contains 13 residues. The J segment lost 4 bases and the V segment lost 9 bases, leaving 9 bases of the junction unmatched. Germline-derived CDR1 and CDR2 are LNHDA and SQIVND (reference sequence). The CDR3 loop reads CASSTSSSYEQYF. DNA of the CDR3: TGTGCCAGCTCGACTAGCTCTTCGTACGAGCAGTACTTC. Full variable domain (missing parts from reference TRBV19 and TRBJ2-7): DGGITQSPKYLFRKEGQNVTLSCEQNLNHDAMYWYRQDPGQGLRLIYYSQIVNDFQKGDIAEGYSVSREKKESFPLTVTSAQKNPTAFYLCASSTSSSYEQYFGPGTRLTVT.

V is TRBV18 and J is TRBJ1-5; D call uncertain. The CDR3 length is 16 residues. CDR1 KGHSH and CDR2 LQKENI come from the germline V gene. Trimming removed 3 bases at V and 3 bases at J, with 15 bases between. The CDR3 is CASSPGEGKDNQPQHF. The CDR3 DNA sequence: TGTGCCAGCTCACCGGGTGAGGGTAAAGACAATCAGCCCCAGCATTTT.

The chain has TRBV19 and TRBJ2-1, with TRBD2 matching over 8 bases. After removal of 0 bases from V and 12 bases from J, the junction contained 4 bases not matched to a gene. Germline values: CDR1 LNHDA, CDR2 SQIVND (reference sequence). CDR3 size: 13 residues. The CDR3 here is CASSIEGLGGQFF. CDR3 nucleotides: TGTGCCAGTAGTATAGAGGGACTAGGAGGGCAGTTCTTC. The complete variable domain, with remaining parts taken from reference TRBV19 and TRBJ2-1, reads DGGITQSPKYLFRKEGQNVTLSCEQNLNHDAMYWYRQDPGQGLRLIYYSQIVNDFQKGDIAEGYSVSREKKESFPLTVTSAQKNPTAFYLCASSIEGLGGQFFGPGTRLTVL.

The rearrangement uses TRBV10-1 and TRBJ2-1; 7 positions agree with TRBD2. Germline V gene sequence: CDR1 WNHNN, CDR2 SYGVQD (reference sequence). The CDR3 totals 16 residues. V lost 2 bases, J lost 7 bases, and 11 bases stayed unmatched. CDR3: CASSEREALPGNEQFF. In DNA, the CDR3 is TGCGCCAGCAGTGAGCGGGAGGCCCTACCGGGTAATGAGCAGTTCTTC.

The chain couples TRBV7-2 to TRBJ2-2, with 10 bases identical to TRBD2. In germline, CDR1 is SGHTA, CDR2 FQGNSA. V was clipped by 4 bases and J by 2 bases; unmatched bases: 1. The length of the CDR3 is 15 residues. CDR3 residues: CASSWTSGNTGELFF. CDR3 nucleotide sequence: TGTGCCAGCAGCTGGACTAGCGGAAACACCGGGGAGCTGTTTTTT.

V and J are TRBV18 and TRBJ2-7, with D possibly TRBD2 on 5 matching bases. V was clipped by 3 bases and J by 2 bases, with 17 bases between them. The CDR3 spans 16 residues. Germline V lookup: CDR1 KGHSH, CDR2 LQKENI. CDR3 protein: CASSPRILGTTYEQYF. The DNA for the CDR3 is TGTGCCAGCTCACCTCGAATACTAGGAACGACCTACGAGCAGTACTTC.

V is TRBV18 and J is TRBJ2-1; TRBD1 agrees at 8 bases. The germline V gene has CDR1 KGHSH and CDR2 LQKENI. This CDR3 region has 14 residues. V trimming: 6 bases; J trimming: 4 bases; junction bases outside the gene matches: 5. The CDR3 here is CASSRDRQYNEQFF. CDR3 bases: TGTGCCAGCTCGCGGGACAGGCAATACAATGAGCAGTTCTTC.

The rearrangement joins TRBV23-1 to TRBJ1-6, with TRBD1 matching over 12 bases. TRBV23-1 is flagged as an ORF with uncertain function. J gave up 9 bases and V 4 bases, and 19 bases lay outside the gene matches. The CDR3 runs to 20 residues. The CDR3 DNA reads TGCGCCAGCAGTCGACAAAATGGGGACAGGGGGCGCTGTGGTGGTTCACCCCTCCACTTT. Translation gives CASSRQNGDRGRCGGSPLHF.

This clone has just one count. The chain uses TRBV18 and TRBJ2-1, with TRBD1 matching over 7 bases. Germline CDR1 reads KGHSH; CDR2 reads LQKENI. The CDR3 totals 14 residues. V trimming: 2 bases; J trimming: 7 bases; junction bases outside the gene matches: 5. This chain's CDR3 is CASSPVGQYNEQFF. DNA of the CDR3: TGTGCCAGCTCACCAGTGGGACAGTATAATGAGCAGTTCTTC. The whole variable domain, filled in from reference TRBV18 and TRBJ2-1, reads NAGVMQNPRHLVRRRGQEARLRCSPMKGHSHVYWYRQLPEEGLKFMVYLQKENIIDESGMPKERFSAEFPKEGPSILRIQQVVRGDSAAYFCASSPVGQYNEQFFGPGTRLTVL.

The chain has TRBV10-3 and TRBJ2-2, with 13 bases fitting TRBD2. The V gene's germline CDR1 is ENHRY and CDR2 SYGVKD. This CDR3 region has 16 residues. Trimming at V came to 6 bases and at J to 6 bases, leaving 7 bases not matched to a gene. CDR3 sequence reads: CAIRGGLAGVAGELFF. In DNA form, the CDR3 reads TGTGCCATCAGGGGTGGACTAGCGGGAGTTGCCGGGGAGCTGTTTTTT.

This chain connects TRBV3-1 (or the pseudogene TRBV3-2) to TRBJ2-1; 15 bases match TRBD2. Trimming removed 1 base from V and 3 bases from J; junction bases left unmatched: 4. The CDR3 totals 18 residues. CDR1 LGHDT and CDR2 YNNKEL come from the germline V gene (reference sequence). The CDR3 reads CASSQGTSGRAIYNEQFF. In DNA form, the CDR3 reads TGTGCCAGCAGCCAAGGGACTAGCGGGAGGGCCATCTACAATGAGCAGTTCTTC.

This chain links TRBV3-1 (or the pseudogene TRBV3-2) with TRBJ2-5, with 9 bases matching TRBD2. V lost 4 bases and J lost 5; bases outside the gene matches: 11. The CDR3 runs to 16 residues. CDR1 is LGHDT, CDR2 YNNKEL, per germline (reference sequence). The CDR3 coding sequence is TGTGCCAGCAGCCGAACAGATAGCGGGAGAAGGGAGACCCAGTACTTC. This codes for CASSRTDSGRRETQYF.

This chain connects TRBV19 to TRBJ1-6; 8 bases are shared with TRBD1. V gave up 5 bases and J gave up 5 bases; unmatched junction bases: 5. This CDR3 spans 15 amino acids. Germline assignment: CDR1 LNHDA and CDR2 SQIVND (reference sequence). The CDR3 DNA reads as TGTGCCAGTAGTCCGCCGGGACAGGATAATTCACCCCTCCACTTT. Translating gives CASSPPGQDNSPLHF.